A selection of T cell receptor beta chains follows, all from one sample in a study of blood T cell repertoires in COVID-19. Sequenced by immunoSEQ multiplex PCR; TCRdb stores in-frame clones only, minus some. The sample holds roughly 220,000 clones, about 86% seen once. Sequenced sample: PBMCs or T cells enriched from blood (not recorded which). All receptors come from a woman aged 45 to 65 with acute COVID-19. CDR3s include the opening cysteine and the closing phenylalanine or tryptophan. D genes are given only for firm matches. Expanded clones get a size class; other rows say once, few or many, or leave the size out.

j_gene	v_gene	abundance	len	d_gene	CDR3aa	CDR3nt
TRBJ2-1	TRBV7-6	.	13	TRBD1	CASSAGTGNEQFF	TGTGCCAGCAGCGCTGGGACAGGGAATGAGCAGTTCTTC
TRBJ2-2	TRBV5-1	.	16	TRBD2	CASSRKRGANTGELFF	TGCGCCAGCAGCCGTAAGCGGGGGGCGAACACCGGGGAGCTGTTTTTT
TRBJ1-1	TRBV19	.	15	.	CASSIVSAEYTEAFF	TGTGCCAGTAGTATAGTCTCGGCGGAATACACTGAAGCTTTCTTT
TRBJ2-1	TRBV7-3	.	16	TRBD2	CASSRSLAGPFNEQFF	TGTGCCAGCAGCCGTAGCCTAGCGGGACCCTTCAATGAGCAGTTCTTC
TRBJ2-1	TRBV28	.	17	TRBD2	CASPPGLAGSSYNEQFF	TGTGCCAGCCCCCCTGGACTAGCGGGGAGCTCCTACAATGAGCAGTTCTTC
TRBJ1-2	TRBV6-1	.	15	.	CASSEQGFVTYGYTF	TGTGCCAGCAGTGAACAGGGGTTTGTAACCTATGGCTACACCTTC
TRBJ2-1	TRBV7-9	.	17	.	CASSSLVGGAHQSEQFF	TGTGCCAGCAGCTCATTAGTAGGGGGGGCGCATCAGAGTGAGCAGTTCTTC
TRBJ2-1	TRBV28	.	17	TRBD1	CASSLTIPGQGRDEQFF	TGTGCCAGCAGCCTTACAATACCGGGACAGGGCCGCGATGAGCAGTTCTTC
TRBJ1-1	TRBV19	.	14	.	CASSSRTRDTEAFF	TGTGCCAGTAGTTCCCGGACGCGGGACACTGAAGCTTTCTTT
TRBJ2-1	TRBV28	.	16	TRBD2	CASSFMTSRLRNEQFF	TGTGCCAGCAGTTTTATGACTAGCCGGTTGAGGAATGAGCAGTTCTTC
TRBJ2-1	TRBV7-2	.	17	TRBD2	CASSPSSGTSGRNEQFF	TGTGCCAGCAGCCCCTCCTCCGGGACTAGCGGGAGGAATGAGCAGTTCTTC
TRBJ1-1	TRBV6-5	few	15	TRBD1	CARCDRVGSNTEAFF	TGTGCCAGGTGTGACAGGGTGGGATCCAACACTGAAGCTTTCTTT
TRBJ2-7	TRBV19	.	15	.	CASSTRRDNSYEQYF	TGTGCCAGTAGCACTCGCCGGGACAACTCCTACGAGCAGTACTTC
TRBJ2-1	TRBV3-1/TRBV3-2	.	15	TRBD2	CASSMGLAHYNEQFF	TGTGCCAGCAGCATGGGACTAGCGCATTACAATGAGCAGTTCTTC
TRBJ1-1	TRBV27	.	13	.	CASSLLRGTEAFF	TGTGCCAGCAGTTTACTGCGAGGCACTGAAGCTTTCTTT
TRBJ2-1	TRBV21-1	.	17	.	CASIPSGREKDYNEQFF	TGTGCCAGCATACCTAGCGGGCGGGAAAAGGACTACAATGAGCAGTTCTTC
TRBJ1-1	TRBV27	.	14	.	CASSLRGINTEAFF	TGTGCCAGCTCCCTTAGAGGGATTAACACTGAAGCTTTCTTT
TRBJ2-2	TRBV9	.	14	.	CASSPRYGRGELFF	TGTGCCAGCAGCCCGAGGTACGGGAGAGGGGAGCTGTTTTTT
TRBJ1-5	TRBV27	.	17	TRBD1	CASSDRQGLYSNQPQHF	TGTGCCAGCAGTGACCGACAGGGCCTATATAGCAATCAGCCCCAGCATTTT
TRBJ1-1	TRBV12-3/TRBV12-4	.	13	.	CASSETVNTEAFF	TGTGCCAGCAGTGAGACAGTGAACACTGAAGCTTTCTTT
TRBJ1-2	TRBV27	.	12	.	CASSPSGYGYTF	TGTGCCAGCAGCCCATCGGGCTATGGCTACACCTTC
TRBJ2-7	TRBV28	.	12	.	CASSLHSYEQYF	TGTGCCAGCAGTTTACACTCCTACGAGCAGTACTTC
TRBJ2-1	TRBV27	.	16	TRBD2	CASRGTSVPYRNEQFF	TGTGCCAGCAGGGGGACTAGCGTCCCATATAGGAATGAGCAGTTCTTC
TRBJ2-1	TRBV28	.	15	TRBD2	CASGDSGRPHNEQFF	TGTGCCAGCGGCGATAGCGGGAGGCCCCACAATGAGCAGTTCTTC
TRBJ2-3	TRBV6-6	.	17	TRBD1	CASSQRQGARGTDTQYF	TGTGCCAGCAGTCAGAGACAGGGGGCGCGCGGCACAGATACGCAGTATTTT
TRBJ1-3	TRBV4-1	.	17	.	CASSQEGGGIAGNTIYF	TGCGCCAGCAGCCAAGAGGGGGGGGGCATCGCTGGAAACACCATATATTTT
TRBJ1-1	TRBV9	.	14	TRBD1	CASSAGQVNTEAFF	TGTGCCAGCAGCGCGGGACAGGTTAACACTGAAGCTTTCTTT
TRBJ1-1	TRBV4-1	few	17	TRBD1	CASSQGSTGGLNTEAFF	TGCGCCAGCAGCCAGGGATCCACAGGGGGGTTGAACACTGAAGCTTTCTTT
TRBJ2-7	TRBV30	.	13	.	CAWSVGSLYEQYF	TGTGCCTGGAGTGTCGGGTCTCTCTACGAGCAGTACTTC
TRBJ2-1	TRBV24-1	.	14	.	CATSQDSSYNEQFF	TGTGCCACCTCCCAGGACAGCTCCTACAATGAGCAGTTCTTC
TRBJ1-2	TRBV30	once	13	TRBD1	CAWRRDRPYGYTF	TGTGCCTGGAGAAGGGACAGGCCCTATGGCTACACCTTC
TRBJ1-6	TRBV28	.	15	TRBD1	CASRPPTGGNSPLHF	TGTGCCAGCAGACCCCCGACAGGGGGTAATTCACCCCTCCACTTT
TRBJ2-7	TRBV15	.	13	.	CATSTSPPTRQYF	TGTGCCACCAGCACTTCCCCGCCTACGAGGCAGTACTTC
TRBJ1-5	TRBV2	.	15	.	CASSGTTVGNQPQHF	TGTGCCAGCAGTGGAACGACAGTGGGCAATCAGCCCCAGCATTTT
TRBJ2-7	TRBV7-6	.	15	.	CASSGGTRSSYEQYF	TGTGCCAGCAGCGGCGGGACTCGTAGCTCCTACGAGCAGTACTTC
TRBJ1-5	TRBV5-1	.	15	.	CASRTAPYSNQPQHF	TGCGCCAGCAGGACAGCCCCGTATAGCAATCAGCCCCAGCATTTT
TRBJ2-7	TRBV3-1/TRBV3-2	.	17	TRBD2	CASSQESTSGSSYEQYF	TGTGCCAGCAGCCAAGAGTCGACTAGCGGGAGCTCCTACGAGCAGTACTTC
TRBJ1-2	TRBV18	.	13	.	CASSMDKDYGYTF	TGTGCCAGCTCAATGGACAAAGATTATGGCTACACCTTC
TRBJ1-1	TRBV19	.	14	.	CASSIGALNTEAFF	TGTGCCAGTAGTATTGGGGCCTTGAACACTGAAGCTTTCTTT
TRBJ1-2	TRBV28	.	11	TRBD1	CASSPGQVRTF	TGTGCCAGCAGTCCGGGACAGGTTAGAACCTTC
TRBJ2-1	TRBV7-7	.	14	.	CASSTGIAYNEQFF	TGTGCCAGCAGCACGGGGATAGCCTACAATGAGCAGTTCTTC
TRBJ1-6	TRBV28	once	15	TRBD1	CASTTGTAPLSPLHF	TGTGCCAGCACTACCGGGACAGCTCCTTTATCACCCCTCCACTTT
TRBJ2-7	TRBV7-9	once	15	TRBD1	CASSRTGAPLWEQYF	TGTGCCAGCAGCCGTACAGGGGCCCCTCTTTGGGAGCAGTACTTC
TRBJ2-5	TRBV28	once	15	TRBD1	CASSPQGQGEETQYF	TGTGCCAGCAGTCCTCAGGGACAGGGGGAAGAGACCCAGTACTTC
TRBJ2-1	TRBV9	.	11	.	CASSANNEQFF	TGTGCCAGCAGCGCCAACAATGAGCAGTTCTTC
TRBJ2-1	TRBV7-3	.	13	TRBD2	CASSLTGRAEQFF	TGTGCCAGCAGCTTAACCGGGAGGGCTGAGCAGTTCTTC
TRBJ2-7	TRBV30	.	14	.	CAWSALQRTYEQYF	TGTGCCTGGAGTGCTTTACAGAGAACCTACGAGCAGTACTTC
TRBJ1-1	TRBV6-5	.	15	TRBD1	CASSSLGTGYTEAFF	TGTGCCAGCAGTTCGCTCGGGACAGGTTACACTGAAGCTTTCTTT
TRBJ2-3	TRBV18	.	15	TRBD1	CASSQLDRGSDTQYF	TGTGCCAGCTCTCAACTCGACAGGGGATCAGATACGCAGTATTTT
TRBJ1-1	TRBV29-1	.	16	TRBD1	CSVAGGTGIMNTEAFF	TGCAGCGTTGCCGGGGGGACAGGGATTATGAACACTGAAGCTTTCTTT
TRBJ1-4	TRBV28	.	15	.	CASSLPSRDTEKLFF	TGTGCCAGCAGTCTCCCATCACGGGACACTGAAAAACTGTTTTTT
TRBJ2-5	TRBV27	.	15	.	CASSQPGTPGETQYF	TGTGCCAGCAGTCAACCGGGAACACCGGGGGAGACCCAGTACTTC
TRBJ1-2	TRBV11-2	.	14	.	CASSSAYSRQSYTF	TGTGCCAGCAGCTCGGCGTACAGCCGTCAGAGCTACACCTTC